The rows below give T cell receptor beta chains drawn from one sample of a study of T cells after yellow fever vaccination. TCRdb recomputed calls from the 5' RACE reads with MiXCR, one row per CDR3 protein. The table has around 320,000 distinct CDR3 sequences, about 10% seen once. The source material was CD4+ T cells sorted from PBMCs, sampled 5 days after the yellow fever booster vaccination. These receptors were obtained from a man aged 18 to 30 who received the YFV17D yellow fever vaccine. Both conserved end residues are part of each CDR3. Each record gives: clone size, J gene, D gene, V gene, CDR3 DNA, CDR3 protein. D genes are given only for firm matches. Clone size, where shown, is once, few, many, or a class for clones that have expanded.

>.|TRBJ1-5|.|TRBV4-3
TGCGCCAGCAGCCAAGGGGTCGGGGCCTGGGGTCAGCCCCAGCATTTT
CASSQGVGAWGQPQHF
>few|TRBJ1-4|.|TRBV7-3
TGTGCCAGCAGTCTTACACCAGCAACTAATGAAAAACTGTTTTTT
CASSLTPATNEKLFF
>many|TRBJ1-5|TRBD1|TRBV4-2
TGTGCCAGCAGCCGGGACAGGGGGCGCGAGCCCCAGCATTTT
CASSRDRGREPQHF
>.|TRBJ1-2|.|TRBV6-6
TGTGCCAGCAGCCCACCCGCAGGGTTCTATGGCTACACCTTC
CASSPPAGFYGYTF
>.|TRBJ1-5|TRBD1|TRBV15
TGTGCCACCAGCAGGACAGGGGGCGATCAGCCCCAGCATTTT
CATSRTGGDQPQHF
>few|TRBJ1-4|.|TRBV7-9
TGTGCCAGCAGCTCGGAACCAGAAAAACTGTTTTTT
CASSSEPEKLFF
>.|TRBJ2-3|.|TRBV5-1
TGCGCCAGCAGCTTGGGGGCAGGGGACACAGATACGCAGTATTTT
CASSLGAGDTDTQYF
>few|TRBJ2-5|.|TRBV7-3
TGTGCCAGCAGCAGGAACGGGCCTCAAGAGACCCAGTACTTC
CASSRNGPQETQYF
>few|TRBJ1-2|.|TRBV18
TGTGCCAGCTCACCACGGGCCAGTTCTAACTATGGCTACACCTTC
CASSPRASSNYGYTF
>.|TRBJ2-4|.|TRBV28
TGTGCCAGCACGACAATAGCCAAAAACATTCAGTACTTC
CASTTIAKNIQYF
>few|TRBJ1-2|.|TRBV29-1
TGCAGCGTGCCCCTTGACAGGACCACTAACTATGGCTACACCTTC
CSVPLDRTTNYGYTF
>few|TRBJ2-3|.|TRBV7-9
TGTGCCAGCAGCTTAATGACCGAGACAGATACGCAGTATTTT
CASSLMTETDTQYF
>.|TRBJ2-1|TRBD2|TRBV25-1
TGTGCCAGCAGTGAGGGACTAGCGGGGGGGAACAATGAGCAGTTCTTC
CASSEGLAGGNNEQFF
>many|TRBJ2-1|TRBD2|TRBV5-1
TGCGCCAGCAGCTTGGTGGGTAGCGGGGTTGAGCAGTTCTTC
CASSLVGSGVEQFF
>.|TRBJ1-3|.|TRBV5-1
TGCGCCAGCAGCGGGACCGTCTCTGGAAACACCATATATTTT
CASSGTVSGNTIYF
>many|TRBJ2-5|.|TRBV28
TGTGCCAGCAGTTCCGCCGGAGAAATACAGTACTTC
CASSSAGEIQYF
>few|TRBJ1-1|TRBD1|TRBV5-1
TGCGCCAGCAGCTTGGAGAACAGGGGAGGGAACACTGAAGCTTTCTTT
CASSLENRGGNTEAFF
>many|TRBJ2-1|TRBD1|TRBV5-1
TGCGCCAGCAGCTTTACGGGACAGGGAGATGAGCAGTTCTTC
CASSFTGQGDEQFF
>.|TRBJ1-5|.|TRBV20-1
TGCAGTGTTAACACGGGCGAGAATTTGCCCCAGCATTTT
CSVNTGENLPQHF
>.|TRBJ2-5|.|TRBV25-1
TGTGCCAGCAGTGAGAGGTCCGAGACCCAGTACTTC
CASSERSETQYF
>many|TRBJ2-2|TRBD2|TRBV4-1
TGCGCCAGCAGCCAAGCAAGCGGGGTTGACGGGGAGCTGTTTTTT
CASSQASGVDGELFF
>few|TRBJ1-6|.|TRBV7-2
TGTGCCAGTAAAAAGAGCTCCTATAATTCACCCCTCCACTTT
CASKKSSYNSPLHF
>.|TRBJ1-2|TRBD1|TRBV20-1
TGCAGTGCTGAAGGGGACAGGGGAAAGGGTGGCTACACCTTC
CSAEGDRGKGGYTF
>.|TRBJ1-1|.|TRBV18
TGTGCCAGCTCACCCCGGACAAGGGATGAAGCTTTCTTT
CASSPRTRDEAFF
>.|TRBJ2-7|TRBD2|TRBV9
TGTGCCAGCAGCATCGCATCGGGACTACCCTACGAGCAGTACTTC
CASSIASGLPYEQYF
>many|TRBJ2-3|.|TRBV12-3/TRBV12-4
TGTGCCAGCAGCATCAGTAGCACGCAGTATTTT
CASSISSTQYF
>.|TRBJ1-2|TRBD1|TRBV29-1
TGCAGCGTTGGGGGGACAGGGGAGGATGGCTACACCTTC
CSVGGTGEDGYTF
>many|TRBJ2-5|TRBD2|TRBV7-2
TGTGCCAGCAGGAATGCGGGGGAAGAGACCCAGTACTTC
CASRNAGEETQYF
>few|TRBJ1-1|.|TRBV12-3/TRBV12-4
TGTGCCAGCAGTTTAAGGCCAGAACAGAAAGCTTTCTTT
CASSLRPEQKAFF
>.|TRBJ1-1|.|TRBV11-1
TGTGCCAGCAGCTTGGGGCGGACGAACACTGAAGCTTTCTTT
CASSLGRTNTEAFF
>many|TRBJ2-4|.|TRBV10-1
TGCGCCAGCAGTGAGCCCGGCAGGTGCGAAAACATTCAGTACTTC
CASSEPGRCENIQYF
>many|TRBJ2-3|.|TRBV4-1
TGCGCCAGCAGCCAAGCCCGAGGAACTACAGATACGCAGTATTTT
CASSQARGTTDTQYF
>.|TRBJ2-6|.|TRBV6-2/TRBV6-3
TGTGCCAGCACTAATCAGGGGACCTGGTCGGGTTCTGGGGCCAACGTCCTGACTTTC
CASTNQGTWSGSGANVLTF
>many|TRBJ2-5|TRBD2|TRBV29-1
TGCAGCACCCCGGGGAGGGATCAAGAGACCCAGTACTTC
CSTPGRDQETQYF
>many|TRBJ1-2|TRBD1|TRBV12-3/TRBV12-4
TGTGCCAGCAGTACAACAGGGGCCTCCGGTGGCTACACCTTC
CASSTTGASGGYTF
>few|TRBJ2-3|.|TRBV14
TGTGCCAGCAGCCAAGTAGGAGGCGGATACACAGATACGCAGTATTTT
CASSQVGGGYTDTQYF
>few|TRBJ2-5|.|TRBV20-1
TGCAGTGCTAGAGTTGGTTCAGTGTACCAAGAGACCCAGTACTTC
CSARVGSVYQETQYF
>few|TRBJ2-3|TRBD2|TRBV5-1
TGCGCCAGCAGCTTGGGACTAGCGGGAGCTAGCACAGATACGCAGTATTTT
CASSLGLAGASTDTQYF
>many|TRBJ1-4|TRBD1|TRBV5-6
TGTGCCAGCAGCGCCCGGACAGGGAACTATAATGAAAAACTGTTTTTT
CASSARTGNYNEKLFF
>many|TRBJ2-2|TRBD1|TRBV12-3/TRBV12-4
TGTGCCAGCAGACTTAGACAGGGGTCGACCGGGGAGCTGTTTTTT
CASRLRQGSTGELFF
>.|TRBJ2-7|TRBD1|TRBV24-1
TGTGCCACCAGTGATTTGAGGACAGGATTGATCTCCTACGAGCAGTACTTC
CATSDLRTGLISYEQYF
>few|TRBJ2-7|.|TRBV3-1
TGTGCCAGCAGCCAAGCGCGCTCCTACGAGCAGTACTTC
CASSQARSYEQYF
>.|TRBJ2-1|TRBD1|TRBV5-1
TGCGCCAGCAGCTCCACCGGGACAGGGGGCCGGGAGCAGTTCTTC
CASSSTGTGGREQFF
>.|TRBJ2-2|TRBD1|TRBV10-3
TGTGCCATCAGCGCCGGGACAGCCAACACCGGGGAGCTGTTTTTT
CAISAGTANTGELFF
>.|TRBJ2-3|TRBD2|TRBV11-1
TGTGCCAGCAGCTTAATGCAGCGGGGAAGCACAGATACGCAGTATTTT
CASSLMQRGSTDTQYF
>many|TRBJ2-5|.|TRBV11-2
TGTGCCAGCAGCTTAGATCAGAGGCGGGAGACCCAGTACTTC
CASSLDQRRETQYF